The T cell receptor (beta chain) under discussion was sequenced for a study of glioma-infiltrating T cells. TCR alpha and beta CDR3 regions were amplified from RNA using iRepertoire nested multiplex PCR. TCRdb called the multiplex PCR reads again in MiXCR, with one record for every CDR3 protein. The table has approximately 120,000 distinct CDR3 sequences, 25% seen once. Study outcomes and limitations: Very few CDR3 sequences were shared between tissue and blood. Tissue-blood divergence was below expectation in non-neoplastic patients, above in gliomas.

Trimming removed 7 bases from V and 5 bases from J, with 18 bases in between. This CDR3 has 14 residues. Per the germline V gene, CDR1 is SQVTM and CDR2 is ANQGSEA. The sample holds many counts of this clonotype. Its antigen is unknown. This sequence was found in a human donor with low-grade glioma or glioblastoma, undergoing nonglioma brain surgery, or in good health (not recorded which). Sequencing was done on a sample of glioma tissue, nonneoplastic brain tissue, or PBMCs (not recorded which). The chain combines TRBV29-1 with TRBJ2-1, with D possibly called TRBD1 or TRBD2 (5 bases each). This CDR3 is CSAARRGVDNEQFF. The CDR3 DNA reads TGCAGCGCTGCTCGCCGGGGCGTAGACAATGAGCAGTTCTTC.